This T cell receptor (beta chain) was captured by sequencing in a study of human T cells and chemical hapten exposure. The study's findings and limits: The study found that PT1 expanded TCR counts correlated positively with patch test score.

On this clonotype: What it binds is unknown.

Time point in this sample: patch test 2, 6 weeks after DPC sensitization. Described treatment: therapeutic diphenylcyclopropenone sensitization with weekly scalp DPC. Donation of samples came from alopecia patients who were 18 to 70 years old and suitable for DPC. TCRdb re-called the RACE reads with MiXCR, one entry per CDR3 protein. The profile shows approximately 91,000 distinct CDR3 sequences, around a tenth of them singletons. The V gene's germline CDR1 is WSHSY and CDR2 SAAADI. The CDR3 totals 15 residues. J was trimmed by 8 bases and V by 3 bases; bases with no gene match: 11. V is TRBV10-2 and J is TRBJ1-2; 8 bases fit TRBD1. The TCR comes from a man between 18 and 29 years old with alopecia areata. Some clones in this sample may be carry-over from other donors' samples. The sequencing here drew on whole blood, taken in connection with sensitization to the hapten diphenylcyclopropenone (DPC). The CDR3 loop reads CASSEKTGVTAGYTF. In DNA, the CDR3 is TGCGCCAGCAGTGAAAAGACAGGGGTGACGGCGGGCTACACCTTC.